The 9 T cell receptor gamma chains listed next were all sequenced from one sample in a study of gamma delta lymphoproliferative disorders and STAT genes (dated by TCRdb to 2017 to 2018). TCR sequencing was performed on genomic DNA from peripheral blood mononuclear cells isolated from patients and controls. Library preparation was by multiplex PCR. Reads for this sample came from an Illumina MiSeq. TCRdb reprocessed the public reads with the caller CATT; rows with the same DNA were merged afterwards. Present in this sample are 2,200 or so gamma-chain clones, about 8.9% of which were seen just once. Of the sample, 50% to 60% is held by the ten largest clones. Sequencing input: blood. Source of these receptors: a human donor with gamma-delta T-cell large granular lymphocyte leukemia.

The chain combines TRGV9 with TRGJ1 or TRGJ2. Here the J gene was assigned by germline matching of the DNA, as TCRdb has none. Trimming removed 1 base from V and 6 bases from J; junction bases left unmatched: 0. The germline V gene has CDR1 GITISATS and CDR2 ISYDGTV (reference sequence). CDR3 length: 11 residues. The CDR3 DNA reads TGTGCCTTGTGGGAGGTTTATAAGAAACTCTTT. Its protein is CALWEVYKKLF.

This clone is medium-sized in the sample. The chain recombines TRGV8 with TRGJ1 or TRGJ2. No J segment appears in TCRdb, so it was assigned here by matching the sequence to germline. The trim removed 1 base at V and 1 base at J, leaving 7 bases unmatched. The CDR3 is 15 amino acids. The germline CDR1 and CDR2 sequences are VENAVY and YDSYNSRV. The CDR3 here is CATWDSRVNYYKKLF. The CDR3 DNA sequence: TGTGCCACCTGGGATAGTAGGGTTAATTATTATAAGAAACTCTTT.

By its share, this clone is medium-sized. The chain recombines TRGV10 with TRGJ1 or TRGJ2. The J gene is not listed in TCRdb, so it was assigned here from a DNA match to germline. TRGV10 is classed as an ORF, of uncertain function. The CDR3 runs to 11 residues. V shed 12 bases and J 4 bases; nucleotides not matched to a gene: 7. The CDR3 spells CAALLYYKKLF. The CDR3 DNA is TGTGCTGCCCTCCTCTATTATAAGAAACTCTTT.

This clone is classed as medium-sized (0.01 to 0.1%). The genes are TRGV2 and TRGJP1. The J gene was missing in TCRdb and was found by matching the end of the DNA to germline. The CDR3 contains 12 residues. The V segment lost 1 base and the J segment 8 bases; nucleotides outside the gene matches: 1. Germline V gene lookup returns CDR1 EGSNGY and CDR2 YDSYNSKV. The CDR3: CATWDGGWFKIF. CDR3 DNA: TGTGCCACCTGGGACGGCGGTTGGTTCAAGATATTT.

This clone counts as medium-sized (0.01 to 0.1%). The V gene is TRGV2, the J gene TRGJP2. No J segment appears in TCRdb, so it was assigned here by matching the sequence to germline. After removal of 1 base from V and 0 bases from J, the junction contained 11 bases not matched to a gene. There are 18 residues in the CDR3. The germline gives CDR1 EGSNGY, CDR2 YDSYNSKV. The CDR3 DNA follows: TGTGCCACCTGGGACGGTCGATCACTCTATAGTAGTGATTGGATCAAGACGTTT. This gives the protein CATWDGRSLYSSDWIKTF.

This clone is deemed medium-sized (0.01 to 0.1%). The chain has TRGV10 and TRGJ1 or TRGJ2. The J gene was missing in TCRdb and was found by matching the end of the DNA to germline. TRGV10 is classed as an ORF, of uncertain function. The CDR3 has 12 residues. V shed 8 bases, J shed 3 bases, and the junction held 5 bases outside the gene matches. The CDR3 loop reads CAAWDFYYKKLF. CDR3 nucleotides: TGTGCTGCGTGGGATTTTTATTATAAGAAACTCTTT.

The table lists this clone with a few counts. No call exists for the J gene, whereas the V gene is TRGV8. Looked up from germline, CDR1 is VENAVY and CDR2 is YDSYNSRV. The CDR3 totals 10 residues. The CDR3 sequence: CATWDRQELF. CDR3 in DNA: TGTGCCACCTGGGATAGGCAGGAACTCTTT.

This clone was detected only a few times. The chain couples TRGV4 to TRGJ1 or TRGJ2. Because TCRdb records no J gene, it was assigned here through a match of the DNA to germline. Germline trimming cut 0 bases from V and 6 bases from J; bases unmatched to any gene: 5. The CDR3 runs to 13 residues. Germline V gives CDR1 EGSTGY, CDR2 YDSYTSSV. CDR3 sequence (DNA): TGTGCCACCTGGGATGGGCTAAGTTATAAGAAACTCTTT. Its translation is CATWDGLSYKKLF.

This clone was seen a handful of times. The rearrangement uses TRGV5 and TRGJ1 or TRGJ2. Matching the DNA to germline supplied the J gene, which TCRdb does not give. This CDR3 is built from 17 residues. V was clipped by 0 bases and J by 3 bases; unmatched bases: 14. Per germline, CDR1 VINAFY and CDR2 YDVSNSKD. The chain's CDR3 is CATWDRPLSHFYYKKLF. As DNA, the CDR3 is TGTGCCACCTGGGACAGGCCTCTCTCCCATTTTTATTATAAGAAACTCTTT.